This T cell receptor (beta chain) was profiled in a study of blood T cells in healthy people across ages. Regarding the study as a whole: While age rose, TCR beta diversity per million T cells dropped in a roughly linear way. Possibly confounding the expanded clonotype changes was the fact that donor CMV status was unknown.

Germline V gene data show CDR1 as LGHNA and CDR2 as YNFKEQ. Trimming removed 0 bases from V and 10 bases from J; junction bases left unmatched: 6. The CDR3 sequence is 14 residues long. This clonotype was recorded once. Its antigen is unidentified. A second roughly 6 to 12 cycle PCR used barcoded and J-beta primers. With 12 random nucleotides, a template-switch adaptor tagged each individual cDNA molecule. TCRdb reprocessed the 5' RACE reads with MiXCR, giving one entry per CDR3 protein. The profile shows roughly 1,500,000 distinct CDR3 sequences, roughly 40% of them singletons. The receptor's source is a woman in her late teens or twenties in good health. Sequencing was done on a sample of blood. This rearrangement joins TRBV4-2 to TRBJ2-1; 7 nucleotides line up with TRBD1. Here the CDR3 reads CASSQETGDWEQFF. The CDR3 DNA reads TGTGCCAGCAGCCAAGAAACAGGGGATTGGGAGCAGTTCTTC.